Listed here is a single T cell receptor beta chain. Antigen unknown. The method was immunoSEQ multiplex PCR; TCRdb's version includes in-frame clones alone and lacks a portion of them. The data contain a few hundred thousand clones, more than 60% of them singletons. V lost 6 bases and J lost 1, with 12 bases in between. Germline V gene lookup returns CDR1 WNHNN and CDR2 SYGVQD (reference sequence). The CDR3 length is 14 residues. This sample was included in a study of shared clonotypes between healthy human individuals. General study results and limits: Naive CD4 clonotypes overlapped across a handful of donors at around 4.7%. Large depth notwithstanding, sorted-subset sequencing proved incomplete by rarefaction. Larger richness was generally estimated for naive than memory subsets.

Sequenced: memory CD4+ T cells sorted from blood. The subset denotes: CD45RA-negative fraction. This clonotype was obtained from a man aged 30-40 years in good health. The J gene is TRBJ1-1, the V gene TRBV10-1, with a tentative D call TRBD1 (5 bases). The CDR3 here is CASSAGTENTEAFF. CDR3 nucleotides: TGCGCCAGCAGCGCCGGGACGGAGAACACTGAAGCTTTCTTT.